These 27 T cell receptor beta chains were all obtained from the same sample, sequenced in a study of blood T cell repertoires in COVID-19 (dated by TCRdb to 2020 to 2021). The method behind the library was the immunoSEQ multiplex PCR assay. TCRdb carries this immuneACCESS record with in-frame sequences only. Its versions omit some clonotypes, under half of them owing to an unresolved V gene in the studies checked, with the rest unexplained. The sample profile shows about 290,000 clones; about 82% of them were found once. The top ten constitute around 3.9% of the sample. Sequencing was performed on peripheral blood. Receptors were obtained from a woman aged 50 to 60 with active or convalescent COVID-19.

J is TRBJ1-4 and V is TRBV15; D is unresolved. V was clipped by 2 bases and J by 7 bases, with 8 bases between them. Germline-derived CDR1 and CDR2 are LNHNV and YYDKDF (reference sequence). The CDR3 runs 13 residues. CDR3 DNA sequence: TGTGCCACCAGCAGAAGTTCGGGTGAAAAACTGTTTTTT. Protein product: CATSRSSGEKLFF.

The chain uses TRBV7-9 and TRBJ1-3; D gene ambiguous. The germline CDR1 and CDR2 sequences are SEHNR and FQNEAQ (reference sequence). The CDR3 totals 15 residues. V dropped 5 bases and J dropped 0 bases, with 11 bases sitting between them. The CDR3 loop reads CASSPGWNSGNTIYF. The CDR3 bases are TGTGCCAGCAGCCCAGGTTGGAACTCTGGAAACACCATATATTTT.

The chain carries TRBV5-1 and TRBJ2-1; perhaps TRBD2 as D (5 bases). From germline, CDR1 is SGHRS and CDR2 YFSETQ. The CDR3 is made up of 16 amino acids. Trimming cost V 3 bases and J 6 bases, with 19 bases left between them. The CDR3 is CASSSFRTGSSNEQFF. In nucleotides, the CDR3 is TGCGCCAGCAGCTCCTTTAGGACGGGGTCTTCCAATGAGCAGTTCTTC.

The genes are TRBV3-1 (or the pseudogene TRBV3-2) and TRBJ1-3, with unresolved D. Germline assignment: CDR1 LGHDT and CDR2 YNNKEL (reference sequence). V was trimmed by 3 bases and J by 8 bases, leaving 5 bases between them. CDR3 length equals 11 residues. Here the CDR3 reads CASSHLDTIYF. The CDR3 DNA reads as TGTGCCAGCAGCCACCTAGACACCATATATTTT.

The genes are TRBV5-1 and TRBJ1-2; TRBD1 matches 7 bases. CDR1 is SGHRS and CDR2 is YFSETQ in the germline V gene. This CDR3 region has 15 residues. V was pared by 4 bases and J by 6 bases, with 12 bases of the junction left unmatched. CDR3 sequence (DNA): TGCGCCAGCAGCCAGACGACAGGGCGGTCGGATGGCTACACCTTC. Its protein is CASSQTTGRSDGYTF.

This clone has just one count. This chain joins TRBV5-4 and TRBJ2-7; 10 bases are a match to TRBD2. This CDR3 has 15 residues. Trimming cost V 4 bases and J 7 bases; bases outside gene matches: 11. The germline CDR1 and CDR2 sequences are SGHNT and YYREEE (reference sequence). The chain's CDR3 is CASSLQREGPREQYF. The CDR3 nucleotides read TGTGCCAGCAGCCTCCAGCGGGAGGGCCCAAGGGAGCAGTACTTC.

The V gene is TRBV19, the J gene TRBJ2-5; 7 nucleotides align to TRBD2. Germline V gene sequence: CDR1 LNHDA, CDR2 SQIVND (reference sequence). The CDR3 spans 15 residues. The junction had 8 bases not matched to a gene; V was cut back by 5 bases and J by 2 bases. CDR3 in amino acids: CASSLRGGLQETQYF. DNA of the CDR3: TGTGCCAGTAGTCTCCGCGGGGGATTACAAGAGACCCAGTACTTC.

The CDR3 sequence: CASRTSGRANEQFF. CDR3 DNA sequence: TGTGCCAGCAGGACTAGCGGGAGAGCAAATGAGCAGTTCTTC. V and J are TRBV4-2 and TRBJ2-1, with 12 bases lining up with TRBD2. Germline V gene sequence: CDR1 LGHNA, CDR2 YNFKEQ. Germline trimming cut 6 bases from V and 7 bases from J; bases unmatched to any gene: 4. CDR3 length: 14 amino acids.

This chain joins TRBV27 and TRBJ1-5; possible D gene TRBD1, 5 bases. The length of the CDR3 is 14 residues. V dropped 2 bases and J dropped 4 bases, with 9 bases sitting between them. Germline CDR1 is MNHEY and CDR2 is SMNVEV (reference sequence). The CDR3 nucleotides are TGTGCCAGCAGTTTACAGGGTGTAAATCAGCCCCAGCATTTT. Its translation: CASSLQGVNQPQHF.

The gene calls are TRBV30 and TRBJ1-5; TRBD1 aligns across 10 bases. The J segment lost 1 base and the V segment lost 2 bases, leaving 8 bases of the junction unmatched. CDR1 GTSNPN and CDR2 SVGIG come from the germline V gene (reference sequence). This CDR3 is 17 amino acids long. The CDR3 loop is CAWSRGTGAHSNQPQHF. The CDR3 nucleotides are TGTGCCTGGAGTAGGGGGACAGGGGCCCACAGCAATCAGCCCCAGCATTTT.

V and J are TRBV19 and TRBJ2-6; D unclear. This CDR3 has 14 amino acids. Germline values: CDR1 LNHDA, CDR2 SQIVND (reference sequence). The V gene lost 6 bases and the J gene lost 0 bases, with 6 bases spanning the gap. The CDR3 is CASRRSSGANVLTF. CDR3 nucleotide sequence: TGTGCCAGTAGGCGGAGCTCTGGGGCCAACGTCCTGACTTTC.

The rearrangement joins TRBV12-3 or TRBV12-4 to TRBJ1-4; a possible D gene is TRBD1 (6 bases). The CDR3 is 13 residues long. V lost 2 bases, J lost 8 bases, and 9 bases lay in between. CDR3 sequence: CASSLLRGEKLFF. In DNA, the CDR3 is TGTGCCAGCAGTTTACTAAGGGGGGAAAAACTGTTTTTT.

The V gene is TRBV5-1, the J gene TRBJ1-2; 7 bases line up with TRBD1. The ends lost 4 bases at V and 4 bases at J; junction bases unmatched: 7. CDR3 length equals 14 residues. The germline CDR1 and CDR2 sequences are SGHRS and YFSETQ. The CDR3 sequence: CASSPSPGGYGYTF. The CDR3 DNA reads as TGCGCCAGCAGCCCCTCCCCAGGGGGCTATGGCTACACCTTC.

The genes are TRBV5-1 and TRBJ1-2; 7 positions agree with TRBD1. CDR1 SGHRS and CDR2 YFSETQ come from the germline V gene. The CDR3 covers 12 residues. V trimming: 4 bases; J trimming: 7 bases; junction bases outside the gene matches: 4. The CDR3 spells CASSVTGIGYTF. The DNA for the CDR3 is TGCGCCAGCAGCGTGACAGGGATTGGCTACACCTTC.

The chain recombines TRBV3-1 (or the pseudogene TRBV3-2) with TRBJ1-1; tentative D call: TRBD1 (6 bases). Germline V gives CDR1 LGHDT, CDR2 YNNKEL (reference sequence). The ends were cut back, 4 bases at V and 4 bases at J, with 16 bases in the middle. CDR3 length: 15 amino acids. The CDR3 here is CASSRPARGGTEAFF. DNA for the CDR3: TGTGCCAGCAGCCGACCCGCCAGGGGCGGCACTGAAGCTTTCTTT.

V gene TRBV7-9 combines with J gene TRBJ2-7; TRBD1 matches 8 bases. V lost 6 bases to trimming and J lost 7 bases; unmatched junction nucleotides: 14. The CDR3 runs to 15 residues. Looked up from germline, CDR1 is SEHNR and CDR2 is FQNEAQ (reference sequence). CDR3 sequence (DNA): TGTGCCAGCAGGGATACCGGGACAGGCTCTGGGGAGCAGTACTTC. Protein: CASRDTGTGSGEQYF.

This chain joins TRBV2 and TRBJ2-3, with a possible D match to TRBD2 (5 bases). In germline, CDR1 is SNHLY, CDR2 FYNNEI. The CDR3 is 14 amino acids. V dropped 6 bases and J dropped 0 bases, with 10 bases sitting between them. CDR3 residues: CASRVLESTDTQYF. The CDR3 DNA sequence: TGTGCCAGCAGGGTACTAGAAAGCACAGATACGCAGTATTTT.

The chain couples TRBV6-5 to TRBJ1-5; unclear D gene. Germline V gives CDR1 MNHEY, CDR2 SVGAGI. Trimming stripped 9 bases from V and 0 bases from J, with 15 bases between. The CDR3 extends over 15 amino acids. CDR3: CASERVQFSNQPQHF. The CDR3 DNA sequence: TGTGCCAGTGAAAGAGTACAGTTTAGCAATCAGCCCCAGCATTTT.

This clone was counted between two and nine times. The chain is built from TRBV19 and TRBJ2-1; 10 bases fit TRBD2. The CDR3 runs 16 residues. Unmatched junction bases numbered 10, after V lost 2 bases and J lost 9 bases. In germline, CDR1 is LNHDA, CDR2 SQIVND (reference sequence). The CDR3 nucleotides read TGTGCCAGTAGTATACGTGCGGCTAGCGGGAGTAGTGAGCAGTTCTTC. Its protein is CASSIRAASGSSEQFF.

This chain connects TRBV6-4 to TRBJ1-6; 7 bases line up with TRBD1. Germline V lookup: CDR1 MRHNA, CDR2 SNTAGT. CDR3 length: 14 residues. V shed 6 bases and J 7 bases; nucleotides not matched to a gene: 6. The CDR3: CASSQMTGNSPLHF. The CDR3 DNA reads as TGTGCCAGCAGCCAAATGACAGGGAATTCACCCCTCCACTTT.

The V call is TRBV6-2 or TRBV6-3, the J call TRBJ2-3; 7 nucleotides align to TRBD2. Germline V lookup: CDR1 MNHEY, CDR2 SVGEGT. V lost 2 bases to trimming and J lost 4 bases; unmatched junction nucleotides: 9. CDR3 length: 16 residues. As DNA, the CDR3 is TGTGCCAGCAGTTACCGGACTAGACTTAGGGCAGATACGCAGTATTTT. Residues: CASSYRTRLRADTQYF.

This chain joins TRBV2 and TRBJ2-7; D may be TRBD2 (5 bases). Trimming pared 4 bases from V and 6 bases from J, leaving 16 bases between. The CDR3 is made up of 14 amino acids. Per germline, CDR1 SNHLY and CDR2 FYNNEI. The CDR3 region has the DNA TGTGCCAGCAGTGTCGGAGGAGCCTTATCCGAGCAGTACTTC. Its protein is CASSVGGALSEQYF.

V is TRBV30 and J is TRBJ2-3; D unclear. This CDR3 is 14 amino acids long. V gave up 2 bases and J gave up 1 base, with 10 bases separating them. Germline lookup yields CDR1 GTSNPN and CDR2 SVGIG (reference sequence). The CDR3 nucleotides read TGTGCCTGGAGTCTTGGCGGCCGCACAGATACGCAGTATTTT. Its protein is CAWSLGGRTDTQYF.

The chain is built from TRBV3-1 (or the pseudogene TRBV3-2) and TRBJ1-3; TRBD1 agrees at 7 bases. Germline CDR1 is LGHDT and CDR2 is YNNKEL (reference sequence). The CDR3 covers 16 residues. The junction had 6 bases not matched to a gene; V was cut back by 4 bases and J by 0 bases. The chain's CDR3 is CASSPTDRSSGNTIYF. As DNA, the CDR3 is TGTGCCAGCAGCCCTACGGACAGGAGCTCTGGAAACACCATATATTTT.

The gene calls are TRBV19 and TRBJ1-5; 8 bases match TRBD1. The trim removed 5 bases at V and 4 bases at J, leaving 4 bases unmatched. The CDR3 length is 14 residues. Germline V gene sequence: CDR1 LNHDA, CDR2 SQIVND (reference sequence). The CDR3 DNA reads TGTGCCAGTAGTGAGCACAGGGGGAATCAGCCCCAGCATTTT. This translates into CASSEHRGNQPQHF.

For the CDR3, the DNA is TGCGCCAGCAGCTTAGGACAGGGGGCGTACACTGAAGCTTTCTTT. This encodes CASSLGQGAYTEAFF. V gene TRBV5-1 combines with J gene TRBJ1-1, with 11 bases aligning to TRBD1. The CDR3 contains 15 residues. Germline assignment: CDR1 SGHRS and CDR2 YFSETQ. Trimming took 2 bases from V and 3 from J; bases not matched to a gene: 3.

The chain is built from TRBV29-1 and TRBJ1-1, with 9 bases that match TRBD1. The CDR3 totals 16 residues. Germline CDR1 and CDR2: SQVTM and ANQGSEA. V shed 0 bases and J 8 bases; nucleotides not matched to a gene: 13. As DNA, the CDR3 is TGCAGCGTTGAAGATCGGGACAGGGTTAGGGGAAAGGAAGCTTTCTTT. As protein: CSVEDRDRVRGKEAFF.